This T cell receptor beta chain is drawn from a study of CD8 T cells in ankylosing spondylitis. Study results and caveats: Seemingly characteristic of ankylosing spondylitis blood was a TCR beta motif consisting of about 8 highly homologous variants.

A remark on this clonotype: Antigen specificity is unknown.

The trim removed 7 bases at V and 6 bases at J, leaving 8 bases unmatched. Germline CDR1 SQVTM, CDR2 ANQGSEA. CDR3 length: 14 amino acids. TCRdb called the 5' RACE reads again in MiXCR, with one record for every CDR3 protein. This sample has around 430,000 distinct CDR3 sequences, with 17% found just once. This sequence was found in a male donor with ankylosing spondylitis. The sample comprised blood, either unsorted or a sorted T cell fraction (not recorded which). The rearrangement uses TRBV29-1 and TRBJ2-1; TRBD1 aligns across 11 bases. Written as DNA, the CDR3 is TGCAGCGCACGGACAGGGGGCGCCGGCAATGAGCAGTTCTTC. This codes for CSARTGGAGNEQFF.